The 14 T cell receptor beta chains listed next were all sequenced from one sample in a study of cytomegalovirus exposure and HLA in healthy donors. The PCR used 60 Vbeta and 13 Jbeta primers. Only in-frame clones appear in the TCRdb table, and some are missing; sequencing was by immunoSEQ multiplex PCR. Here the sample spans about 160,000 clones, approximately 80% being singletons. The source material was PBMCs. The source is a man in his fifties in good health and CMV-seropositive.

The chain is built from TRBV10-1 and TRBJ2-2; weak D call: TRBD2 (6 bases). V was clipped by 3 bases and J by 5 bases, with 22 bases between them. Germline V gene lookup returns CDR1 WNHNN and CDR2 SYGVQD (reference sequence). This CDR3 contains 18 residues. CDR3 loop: CASSESLVAGRGTGELFF. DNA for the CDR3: TGCGCCAGCAGTGAATCCCTAGTGGCAGGTCGGGGGACCGGGGAGCTGTTTTTT.

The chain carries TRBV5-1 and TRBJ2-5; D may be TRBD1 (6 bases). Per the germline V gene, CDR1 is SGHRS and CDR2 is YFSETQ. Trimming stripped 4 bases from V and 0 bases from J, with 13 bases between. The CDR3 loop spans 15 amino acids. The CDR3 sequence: CASSSKGVYQETQYF. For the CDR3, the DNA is TGCGCCAGCAGCAGCAAGGGGGTGTACCAAGAGACCCAGTACTTC.

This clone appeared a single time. This chain's CDR3 is CASSSGRGDIQYF. As DNA, the CDR3 is TGCGCCAGCAGCTCCGGACGGGGTGACATTCAGTACTTC. This chain connects TRBV5-1 to TRBJ2-4; possibly TRBD2 for D (5 bases). The CDR3 is made up of 13 amino acids. Trimming pared 3 bases from V and 8 bases from J, leaving 12 bases between. CDR1 is SGHRS, CDR2 YFSETQ, per germline.

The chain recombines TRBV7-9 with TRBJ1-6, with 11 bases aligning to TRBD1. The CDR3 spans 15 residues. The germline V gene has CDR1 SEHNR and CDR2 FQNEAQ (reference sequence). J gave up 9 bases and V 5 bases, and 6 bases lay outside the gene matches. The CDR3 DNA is TGTGCCAGCAGCCCGGACAGGGGGCGCATTTCACCCCTCCACTTT. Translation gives CASSPDRGRISPLHF.

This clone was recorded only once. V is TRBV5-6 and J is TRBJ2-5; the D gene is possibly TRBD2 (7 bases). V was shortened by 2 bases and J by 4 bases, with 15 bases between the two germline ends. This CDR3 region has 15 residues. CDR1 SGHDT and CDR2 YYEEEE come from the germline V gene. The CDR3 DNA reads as TGTGCCAGCAGCTTTGTCGGGGGGCCTGGAGAGACCCAGTACTTC. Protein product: CASSFVGGPGETQYF.

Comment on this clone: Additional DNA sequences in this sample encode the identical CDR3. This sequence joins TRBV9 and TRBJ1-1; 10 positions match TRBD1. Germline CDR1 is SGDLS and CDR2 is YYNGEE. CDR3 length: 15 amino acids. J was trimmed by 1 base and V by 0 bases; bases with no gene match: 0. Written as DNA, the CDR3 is TGTGCCAGCAGCGTAGGGACAGGGGGGAACACTGAAGCTTTCTTT. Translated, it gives CASSVGTGGNTEAFF.

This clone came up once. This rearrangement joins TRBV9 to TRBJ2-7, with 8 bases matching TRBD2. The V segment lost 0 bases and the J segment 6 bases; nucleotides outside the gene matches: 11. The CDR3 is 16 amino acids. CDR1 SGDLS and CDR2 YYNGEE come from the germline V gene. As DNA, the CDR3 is TGTGCCAGCAGCGTAGCGCGGGGGGCGCCTACGGCCGAGCAGTACTTC. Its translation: CASSVARGAPTAEQYF.

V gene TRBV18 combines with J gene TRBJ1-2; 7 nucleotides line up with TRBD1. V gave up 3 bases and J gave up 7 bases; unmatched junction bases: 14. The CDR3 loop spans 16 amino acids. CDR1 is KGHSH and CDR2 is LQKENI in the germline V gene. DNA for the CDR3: TGTGCCAGCTCACCTAGACAGGGTTTCGAACTGGGTGGCTACACCTTC. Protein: CASSPRQGFELGGYTF.

CDR3 in amino acids: CASSIGGGVEQFF. CDR3 bases: TGTGCCAGTAGTATCGGCGGGGGGGTTGAGCAGTTCTTC. V usage is TRBV19 and J usage is TRBJ2-1, with 9 bases aligning to TRBD2. Germline assignment: CDR1 LNHDA and CDR2 SQIVND (reference sequence). The CDR3 is 13 amino acids. Trimming took 3 bases from V and 9 from J; bases not matched to a gene: 3.

DNA for the CDR3: TGTGCCAGCTCACCAGGGACTAGCGGGGTTGAGCAGTTCTTC. Residues: CASSPGTSGVEQFF. This chain uses TRBV18 with TRBJ2-1, with 13 bases that match TRBD2. The CDR3 totals 14 residues. The germline CDR1 and CDR2 sequences are KGHSH and LQKENI. Trimming took 2 bases from V and 9 from J; bases not matched to a gene: 1.

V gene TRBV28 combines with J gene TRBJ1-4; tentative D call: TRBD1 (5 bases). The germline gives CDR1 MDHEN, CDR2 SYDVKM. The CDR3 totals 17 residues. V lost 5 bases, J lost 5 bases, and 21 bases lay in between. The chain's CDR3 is CASSPGGSLVLNEKLFF. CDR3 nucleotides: TGTGCCAGCAGTCCCGGGGGGTCCTTGGTATTGAATGAAAAACTGTTTTTT.

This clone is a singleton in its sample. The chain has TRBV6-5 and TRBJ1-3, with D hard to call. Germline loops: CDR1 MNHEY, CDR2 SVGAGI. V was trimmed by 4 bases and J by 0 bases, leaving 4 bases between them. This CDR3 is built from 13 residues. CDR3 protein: CASSSHSGNTIYF. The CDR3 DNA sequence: TGTGCCAGCAGTTCCCACTCTGGAAACACCATATATTTT.

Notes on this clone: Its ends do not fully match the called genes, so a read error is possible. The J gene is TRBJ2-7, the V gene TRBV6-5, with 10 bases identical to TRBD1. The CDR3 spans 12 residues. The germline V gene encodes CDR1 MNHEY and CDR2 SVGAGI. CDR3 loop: CASSSPTGGLDF. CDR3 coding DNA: TGTGCCAGCAGTTCTCCGACAGGGGGCTTGGACTTC.

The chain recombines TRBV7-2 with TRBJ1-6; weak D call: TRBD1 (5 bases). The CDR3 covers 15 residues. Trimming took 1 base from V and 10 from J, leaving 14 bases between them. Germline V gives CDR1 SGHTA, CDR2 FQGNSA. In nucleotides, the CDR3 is TGTGCCAGCAGCTTAGATGGGGGGGTTGGATCACCCCTCCACTTT. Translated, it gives CASSLDGGVGSPLHF.